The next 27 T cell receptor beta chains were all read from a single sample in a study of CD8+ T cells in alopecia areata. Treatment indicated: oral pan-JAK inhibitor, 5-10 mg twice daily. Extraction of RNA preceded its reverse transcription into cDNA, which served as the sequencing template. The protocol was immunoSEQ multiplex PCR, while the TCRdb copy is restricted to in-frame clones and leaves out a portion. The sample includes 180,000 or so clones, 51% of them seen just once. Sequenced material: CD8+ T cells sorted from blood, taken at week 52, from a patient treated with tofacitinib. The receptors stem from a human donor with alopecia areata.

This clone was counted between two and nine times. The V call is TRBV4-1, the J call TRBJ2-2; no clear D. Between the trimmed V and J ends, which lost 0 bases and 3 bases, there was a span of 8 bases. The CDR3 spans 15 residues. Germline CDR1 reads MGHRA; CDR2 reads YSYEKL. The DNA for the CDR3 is TGCGCCAGCAGCCAAGAAGGTCGAGACACCGGGGAGCTGTTTTTT. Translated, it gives CASSQEGRDTGELFF.

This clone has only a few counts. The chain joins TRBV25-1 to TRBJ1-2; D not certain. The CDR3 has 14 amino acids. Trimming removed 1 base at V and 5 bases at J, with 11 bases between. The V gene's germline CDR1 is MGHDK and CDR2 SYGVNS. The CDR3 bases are TGTGCCAGCAGTGAATTTGGCTCCCTTTATGGCTACACCTTC. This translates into CASSEFGSLYGYTF.

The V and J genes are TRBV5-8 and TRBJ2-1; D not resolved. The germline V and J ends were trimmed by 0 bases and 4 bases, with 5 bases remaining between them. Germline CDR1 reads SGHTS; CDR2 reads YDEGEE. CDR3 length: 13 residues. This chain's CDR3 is CASSLVGYNEQFF. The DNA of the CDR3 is TGTGCCAGCAGCTTGGTAGGGTACAATGAGCAGTTCTTC.

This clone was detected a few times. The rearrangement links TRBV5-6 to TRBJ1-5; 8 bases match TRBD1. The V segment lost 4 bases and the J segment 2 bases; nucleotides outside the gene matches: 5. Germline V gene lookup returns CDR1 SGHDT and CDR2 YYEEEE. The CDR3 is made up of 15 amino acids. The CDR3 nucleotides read TGTGCCAGCAGCGCCGGGACAGGTCGCAATCAGCCCCAGCATTTT. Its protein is CASSAGTGRNQPQHF.

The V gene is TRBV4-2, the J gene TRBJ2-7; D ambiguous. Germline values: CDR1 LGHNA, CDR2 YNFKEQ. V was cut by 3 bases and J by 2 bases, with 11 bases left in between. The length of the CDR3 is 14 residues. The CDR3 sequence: CASSQGEGTYEQYF. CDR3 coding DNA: TGTGCCAGCAGCCAGGGCGAAGGTACCTACGAGCAGTACTTC.

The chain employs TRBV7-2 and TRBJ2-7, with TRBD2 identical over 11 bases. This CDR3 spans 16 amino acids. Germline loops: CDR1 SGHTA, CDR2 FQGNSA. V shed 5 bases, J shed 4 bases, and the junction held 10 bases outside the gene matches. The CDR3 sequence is CASSELAGGHSYEQYF. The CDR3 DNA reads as TGTGCCAGCAGCGAGCTAGCGGGGGGACATTCATACGAGCAGTACTTC.

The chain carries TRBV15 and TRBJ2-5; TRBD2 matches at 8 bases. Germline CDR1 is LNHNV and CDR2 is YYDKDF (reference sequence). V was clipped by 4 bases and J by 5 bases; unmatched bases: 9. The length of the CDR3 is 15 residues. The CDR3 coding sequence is TGTGCCACCAGCACGACCGGGACGGGAGGGGAGACCCAGTACTTC. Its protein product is CATSTTGTGGETQYF.

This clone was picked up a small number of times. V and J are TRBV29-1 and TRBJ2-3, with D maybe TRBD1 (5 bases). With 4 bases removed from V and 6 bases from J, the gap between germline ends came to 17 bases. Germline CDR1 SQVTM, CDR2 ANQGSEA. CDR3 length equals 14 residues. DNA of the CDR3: TGCAGCGTTGTGACCTCTTCCAAGGGGGATACGCAGTATTTT. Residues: CSVVTSSKGDTQYF.

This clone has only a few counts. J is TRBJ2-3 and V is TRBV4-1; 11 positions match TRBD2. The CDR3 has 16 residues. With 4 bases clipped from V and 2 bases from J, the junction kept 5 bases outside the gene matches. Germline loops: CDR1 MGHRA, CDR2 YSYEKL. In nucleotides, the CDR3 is TGCGCCAGCAGCCTGCTAGCGGGGGGACCCACAGATACGCAGTATTTT. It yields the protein CASSLLAGGPTDTQYF.

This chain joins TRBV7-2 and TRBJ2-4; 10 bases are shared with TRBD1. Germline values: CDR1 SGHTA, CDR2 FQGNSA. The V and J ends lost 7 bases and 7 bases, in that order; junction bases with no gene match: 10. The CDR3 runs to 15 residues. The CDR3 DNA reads TGTGCCAGCACCATGACAGGGGGCTATTGGAACATTCAGTACTTC. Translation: CASTMTGGYWNIQYF.

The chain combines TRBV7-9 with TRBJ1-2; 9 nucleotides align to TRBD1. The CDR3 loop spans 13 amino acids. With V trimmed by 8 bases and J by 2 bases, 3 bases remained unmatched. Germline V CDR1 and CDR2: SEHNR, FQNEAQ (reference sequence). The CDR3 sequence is CASRDRENYGYTF. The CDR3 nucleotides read TGTGCCAGCCGGGACAGGGAAAACTATGGCTACACCTTC. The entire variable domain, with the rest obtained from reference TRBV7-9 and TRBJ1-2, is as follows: DTGVSQNPRHKITKRGQNVTFRCDPISEHNRLYWYRQTLGQGPEFLTYFQNEAQLEKSRLLSDRFSAERPKGSFSTLEIQRTEQGDSAMYLCASRDRENYGYTFGSGTRLTVV.

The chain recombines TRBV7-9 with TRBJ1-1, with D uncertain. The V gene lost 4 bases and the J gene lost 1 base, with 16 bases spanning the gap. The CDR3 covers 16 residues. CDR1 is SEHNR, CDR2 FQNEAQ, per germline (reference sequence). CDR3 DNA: TGTGCCAGCAGCTCACCACCGGGAGGAGGGAACACTGAAGCTTTCTTT. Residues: CASSSPPGGGNTEAFF.

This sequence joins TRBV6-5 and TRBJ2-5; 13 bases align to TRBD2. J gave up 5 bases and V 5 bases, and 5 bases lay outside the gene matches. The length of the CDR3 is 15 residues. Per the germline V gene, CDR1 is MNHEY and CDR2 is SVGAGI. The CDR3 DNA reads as TGTGCCAGCAGTCCCGGACTAGCGGGGGTTGAGACCCAGTACTTC. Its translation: CASSPGLAGVETQYF.

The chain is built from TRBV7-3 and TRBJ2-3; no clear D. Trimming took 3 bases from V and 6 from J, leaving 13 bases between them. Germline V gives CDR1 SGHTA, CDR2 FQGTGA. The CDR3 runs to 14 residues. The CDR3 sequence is CASSFGPGRDTQYF. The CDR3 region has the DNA TGTGCCAGCAGCTTCGGACCCGGCAGGGATACGCAGTATTTT.

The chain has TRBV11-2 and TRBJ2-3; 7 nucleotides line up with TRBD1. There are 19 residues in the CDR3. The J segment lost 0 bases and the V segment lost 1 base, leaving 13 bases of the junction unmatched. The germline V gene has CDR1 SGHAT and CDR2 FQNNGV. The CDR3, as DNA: TGTGCCAGCAGCTTAGGGCCCTACCGACAGGGAACTAGCACAGATACGCAGTATTTT. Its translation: CASSLGPYRQGTSTDTQYF. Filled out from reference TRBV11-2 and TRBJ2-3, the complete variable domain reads EAGVAQSPRYKIIEKRQSVAFWCNPISGHATLYWYQQILGQGPKLLIQFQNNGVVDDSQLPKDRFSAERLKGVDSTLKIQPAKLEDSAVYLCASSLGPYRQGTSTDTQYFGPGTRLTVL.

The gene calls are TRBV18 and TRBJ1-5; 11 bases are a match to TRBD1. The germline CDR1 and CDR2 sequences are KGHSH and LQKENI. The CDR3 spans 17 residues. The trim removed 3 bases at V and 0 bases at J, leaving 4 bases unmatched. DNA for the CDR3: TGTGCCAGCTCACCGGGGACAGGGGGGTATAGCAATCAGCCCCAGCATTTT. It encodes CASSPGTGGYSNQPQHF.

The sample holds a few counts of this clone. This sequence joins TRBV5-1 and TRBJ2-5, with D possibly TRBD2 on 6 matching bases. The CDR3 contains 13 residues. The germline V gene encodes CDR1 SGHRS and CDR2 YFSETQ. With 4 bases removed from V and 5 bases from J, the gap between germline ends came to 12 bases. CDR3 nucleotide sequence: TGCGCCAGCAGCCCCTACCGGGGGGAGACCCAGTACTTC. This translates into CASSPYRGETQYF.

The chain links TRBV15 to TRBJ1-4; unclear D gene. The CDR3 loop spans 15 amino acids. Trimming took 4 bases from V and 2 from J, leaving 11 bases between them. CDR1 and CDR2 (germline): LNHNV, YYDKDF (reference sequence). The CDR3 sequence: CATSNSRATNEKLFF. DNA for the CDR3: TGTGCCACCAGCAACTCGAGGGCCACTAATGAAAAACTGTTTTTT.

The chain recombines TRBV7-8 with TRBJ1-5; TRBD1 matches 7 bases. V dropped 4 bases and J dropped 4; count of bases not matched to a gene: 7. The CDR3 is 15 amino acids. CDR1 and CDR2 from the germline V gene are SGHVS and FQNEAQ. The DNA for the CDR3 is TGTGCCAGCAGCTACAACAGGGGTGGGAATCAGCCCCAGCATTTT. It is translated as CASSYNRGGNQPQHF.

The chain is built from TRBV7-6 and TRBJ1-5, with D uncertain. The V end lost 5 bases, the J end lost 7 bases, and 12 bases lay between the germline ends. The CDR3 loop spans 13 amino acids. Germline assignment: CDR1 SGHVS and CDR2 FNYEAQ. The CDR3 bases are TGTGCCAGCAGCCTAATGGCCGAACAGCCCCAGCATTTT. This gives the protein CASSLMAEQPQHF.

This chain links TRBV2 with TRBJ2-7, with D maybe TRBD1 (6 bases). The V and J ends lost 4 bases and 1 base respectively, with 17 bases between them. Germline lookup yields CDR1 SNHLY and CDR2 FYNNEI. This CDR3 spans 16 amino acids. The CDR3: CASSVNGDTASYEQYF. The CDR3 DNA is TGTGCCAGCAGTGTTAATGGGGACACTGCGTCCTACGAGCAGTACTTC.

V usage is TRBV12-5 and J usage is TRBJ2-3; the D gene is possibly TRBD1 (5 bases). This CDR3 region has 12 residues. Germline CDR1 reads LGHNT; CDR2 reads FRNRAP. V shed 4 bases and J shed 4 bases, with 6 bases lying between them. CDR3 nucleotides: TGTGCTAGTGGTTGGGGCCCAGATACGCAGTATTTT. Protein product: CASGWGPDTQYF.

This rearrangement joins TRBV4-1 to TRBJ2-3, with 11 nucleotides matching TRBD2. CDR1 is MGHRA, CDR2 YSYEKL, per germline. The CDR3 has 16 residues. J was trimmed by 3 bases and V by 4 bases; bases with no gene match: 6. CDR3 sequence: CASSRALAGGTDTQYF. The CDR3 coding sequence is TGCGCCAGCAGCCGCGCCCTAGCGGGGGGAACAGATACGCAGTATTTT.

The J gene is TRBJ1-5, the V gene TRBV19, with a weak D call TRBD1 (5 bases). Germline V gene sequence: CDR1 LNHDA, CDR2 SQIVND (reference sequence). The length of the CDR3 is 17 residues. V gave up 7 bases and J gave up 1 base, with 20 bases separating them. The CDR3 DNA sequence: TGTGCCAGTACTATCGGCTTAGTGGCAGGGAGCAATCAGCCCCAGCATTTT. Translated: CASTIGLVAGSNQPQHF.

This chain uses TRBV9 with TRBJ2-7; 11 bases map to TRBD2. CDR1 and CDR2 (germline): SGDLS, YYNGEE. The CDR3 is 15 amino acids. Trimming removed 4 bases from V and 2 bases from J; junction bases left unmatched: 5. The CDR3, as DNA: TGTGCCAGCAGCCCAGTTAGCGGGGGGGCCTACGAGCAGTACTTC. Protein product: CASSPVSGGAYEQYF.

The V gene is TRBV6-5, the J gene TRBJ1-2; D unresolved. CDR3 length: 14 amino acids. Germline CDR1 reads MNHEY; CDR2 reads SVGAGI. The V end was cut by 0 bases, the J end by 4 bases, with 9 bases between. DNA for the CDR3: TGTGCCAGCAGTTACTCGGAGGGAGGCTATGGCTACACCTTC. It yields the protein CASSYSEGGYGYTF.

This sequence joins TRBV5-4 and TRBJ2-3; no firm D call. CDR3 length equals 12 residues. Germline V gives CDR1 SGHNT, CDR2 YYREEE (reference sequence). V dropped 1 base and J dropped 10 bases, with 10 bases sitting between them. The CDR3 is CASSLNYQAQYF. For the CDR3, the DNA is TGTGCCAGCAGCTTGAACTATCAGGCGCAGTATTTT.